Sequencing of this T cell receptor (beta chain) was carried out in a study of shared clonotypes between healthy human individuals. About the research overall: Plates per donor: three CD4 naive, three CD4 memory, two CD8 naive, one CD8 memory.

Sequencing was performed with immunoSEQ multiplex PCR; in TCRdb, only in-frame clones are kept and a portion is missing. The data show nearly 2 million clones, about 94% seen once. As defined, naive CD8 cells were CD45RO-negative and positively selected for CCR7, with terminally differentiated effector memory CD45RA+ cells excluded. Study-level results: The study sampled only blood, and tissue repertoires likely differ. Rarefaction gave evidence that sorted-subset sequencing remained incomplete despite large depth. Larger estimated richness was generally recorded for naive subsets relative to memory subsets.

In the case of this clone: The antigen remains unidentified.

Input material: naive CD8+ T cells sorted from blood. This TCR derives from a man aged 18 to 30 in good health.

CDR3 bases: TGTGCCAGCAGCACCCGGACAGGGGGCCCTCCCTACAATGAGCAGTTCTTC. The encoded protein is CASSTRTGGPPYNEQFF. V and J are TRBV7-9 and TRBJ2-1; 11 bases are shared with TRBD1. The CDR3 runs to 17 residues. With 5 bases clipped from V and 2 bases from J, the junction kept 8 bases outside the gene matches. CDR1 and CDR2 from the germline V gene are SEHNR and FQNEAQ (reference sequence). The entire variable domain, with the rest obtained from reference TRBV7-9 and TRBJ2-1, is as follows: DTGVSQNPRHKITKRGQNVTFRCDPISEHNRLYWYRQTLGQGPEFLTYFQNEAQLEKSRLLSDRFSAERPKGSFSTLEIQRTEQGDSAMYLCASSTRTGGPPYNEQFFGPGTRLTVL.